Below are 20 T cell receptor beta chains sequenced from a single sample in a study of T cell repertoires in cytomegalovirus infection. TCRdb redid the calling of the reads with MiXCR, one entry per CDR3 protein. The sample yields approximately 250,000 distinct CDR3 sequences, around 6.4% seen once. Sequenced input: PBMCs. These receptor sequences come from a human donor in good health (CMV status not recorded). Some clones in this sample may be carry-over from other donors' samples.

In its sample, this clonotype was seen many times. DNA for the CDR3: TGTGCCAGCAGCTTACCGACAGGGGCCAACCTTCAAGAGACCCAGTACTTC. Translation: CASSLPTGANLQETQYF. The chain joins TRBV7-2 to TRBJ2-5; TRBD1 aligns across 8 bases. V lost 2 bases to trimming and J lost 2 bases; unmatched junction nucleotides: 10. The CDR3 sequence is 17 residues long. Germline assignment: CDR1 SGHTA and CDR2 FQGNSA.

This clonotype was found a few times. This chain connects TRBV5-6 to TRBJ1-1; possible D gene TRBD1, 6 bases. Germline lookup yields CDR1 SGHDT and CDR2 YYEEEE. CDR3 length: 15 residues. V was clipped by 4 bases and J by 2 bases, with 15 bases between them. For the CDR3, the DNA is TGTGCCAGCAGCGGTGCTTCGGGACACAACACTGAAGCTTTCTTT. This translates into CASSGASGHNTEAFF. The whole variable domain, remainder taken from reference TRBV5-6 and TRBJ1-1, is DAGVTQSPTHLIKTRGQQVTLRCSPKSGHDTVSWYQQALGQGPQFIFQYYEEEERQRGNFPDRFSGHQFPNYSSELNVNALLLGDSALYLCASSGASGHNTEAFFGQGTRLTVV.

This clonotype was seen ten or more times. V usage is TRBV20-1 and J usage is TRBJ2-1; 8 nucleotides line up with TRBD2. J was trimmed by 3 bases and V by 3 bases; bases with no gene match: 4. Germline V CDR1 and CDR2: DFQATT, SNEGSKA (reference sequence). The CDR3 is made up of 14 amino acids. CDR3 bases: TGCAGTGCTAGCCTCGGGGGGGACTACAATGAGCAGTTCTTC. The encoded protein is CSASLGGDYNEQFF.

This clonotype appeared many times. This chain connects TRBV2 to TRBJ2-3, with D unclear. Trimming removed 7 bases at V and 6 bases at J, with 5 bases between. This CDR3 region has 10 residues. Germline V gives CDR1 SNHLY, CDR2 FYNNEI. CDR3 protein: CASKADTQYF. The CDR3 DNA is TGTGCCAGCAAGGCGGATACGCAGTATTTT.

This clonotype was observed at least ten times. This rearrangement joins TRBV6-1 to TRBJ1-5; possibly TRBD1 for D (5 bases). The V and J ends lost 6 bases and 2 bases respectively, with 14 bases between them. CDR1 is MNHNS, CDR2 SASEGT, per germline. CDR3 size: 15 residues. In DNA form, the CDR3 reads TGTGCCAGCAGGAGAGATGGAGGGGGCAATCAGCCCCAGCATTTT. Its translation: CASRRDGGGNQPQHF.

This clonotype was recorded many times. J is TRBJ2-7 and V is TRBV29-1, with D possibly TRBD1 on 6 matching bases. Germline V gene data show CDR1 as SQVTM and CDR2 as ANQGSEA. Trimming shortened V by 7 bases and J by 5 bases, and 12 bases separated the two germline ends. This CDR3 has 11 amino acids. In nucleotides, the CDR3 is TGCAGCGGGGAACAGGGAAACGAGCAGTACTTC. Residues: CSGEQGNEQYF.

This clonotype has at least ten counts. V is TRBV7-9 and J is TRBJ1-2, with D unresolved. Trimming shortened V by 0 bases and J by 0 bases, and 2 bases separated the two germline ends. This CDR3 spans 13 amino acids. The germline V gene has CDR1 SEHNR and CDR2 FQNEAQ (reference sequence). The CDR3 loop reads CASSLAANYGYTF. The DNA of the CDR3 is TGTGCCAGCAGCTTAGCGGCTAACTATGGCTACACCTTC.

V gene TRBV4-1 combines with J gene TRBJ2-3; 10 bases map to TRBD2. The CDR3 loop spans 16 amino acids. V gave up 1 base and J gave up 5 bases; unmatched junction bases: 6. Germline V gene lookup returns CDR1 MGHRA and CDR2 YSYEKL. The CDR3 DNA reads TGCGCCAGCAGCCAAGGTCTAGCGGGGGAGGGAGATACGCAGTATTTT. Translating it yields CASSQGLAGEGDTQYF.

This clonotype appeared many times. This sequence joins TRBV12-3 or TRBV12-4 and TRBJ1-2; D is unclear. The CDR3 is made up of 11 amino acids. V lost 5 bases to trimming and J lost 2 bases, with 3 bases between them. The chain's CDR3 is CASSVNYGYTF. CDR3 DNA: TGTGCCAGCAGTGTGAACTATGGCTACACCTTC.

The chain is built from TRBV7-2 and TRBJ1-4, with 8 bases matching TRBD1. Trimming took 1 base from V and 4 from J; bases not matched to a gene: 8. Germline CDR1 reads SGHTA; CDR2 reads FQGNSA. The CDR3 totals 17 residues. In nucleotides, the CDR3 is TGTGCCAGCAGCTTAGGGCCTGACAGGGGTTTTAATGAAAAACTGTTTTTT. Its translation: CASSLGPDRGFNEKLFF.

This clonotype occurred many times. This chain uses TRBV7-8 with TRBJ2-5; 10 bases match TRBD2. Germline V gives CDR1 SGHVS, CDR2 FQNEAQ. V was clipped by 2 bases and J by 5 bases; unmatched bases: 8. The CDR3 covers 16 residues. CDR3 coding DNA: TGTGCCAGCAGCTTAAGGCTAGCGGGGGAGGTGGAGACCCAGTACTTC. Residues: CASSLRLAGEVETQYF.

This clonotype was recorded many times. The chain joins TRBV20-1 to TRBJ1-2; D possibly corresponds to TRBD1 (6 bases). Germline V gives CDR1 DFQATT, CDR2 SNEGSKA (reference sequence). The ends were cut back, 6 bases at V and 0 bases at J, with 11 bases in the middle. The CDR3 is 13 amino acids. The CDR3 here is CSAYTGTNYGYTF. CDR3 bases: TGCAGTGCCTACACAGGGACTAACTATGGCTACACCTTC.

This clonotype was counted at least ten times. This chain connects TRBV12-3 or TRBV12-4 to TRBJ1-1; no definite D call. The CDR3 has 14 residues. V lost 5 bases and J lost 3, with 13 bases in between. CDR3 sequence (DNA): TGTGCCAGCAGTATACGGACGGCGGACACTGAAGCTTTCTTT. Protein product: CASSIRTADTEAFF.

This clonotype has a single count. The chain joins TRBV9 to TRBJ2-1, with 11 bases fitting TRBD1. The CDR3 has 15 residues. V lost 6 bases to trimming and J lost 5 bases; unmatched junction nucleotides: 7. The V gene's germline CDR1 is SGDLS and CDR2 YYNGEE. The CDR3 DNA reads as TGTGCCAGCACCTCGTCGGACAGGGGGCACAATGAGCAGTTCTTC. It yields the protein CASTSSDRGHNEQFF.

This sequence joins TRBV6-2 or TRBV6-3 and TRBJ1-6; 11 bases fit TRBD1. The CDR3 is 17 amino acids. After removal of 5 bases from V and 9 bases from J, the junction contained 12 bases not matched to a gene. Germline-derived CDR1 and CDR2 are MNHEY and SVGEGT. The chain's CDR3 is CASSLPGQGVLTSPLHF. CDR3 DNA: TGTGCCAGCAGTCTTCCGGGACAGGGGGTACTAACTTCACCCCTCCACTTT.

This clonotype was counted many times. V usage is TRBV7-2 and J usage is TRBJ1-2; no reliable D call. The ends were cut back, 0 bases at V and 8 bases at J, with 4 bases in the middle. The CDR3 totals 11 residues. Germline V CDR1 and CDR2: SGHTA, FQGNSA. CDR3 in DNA: TGTGCCAGCAGCTTAGCGGCAGGCTACACCTTC. It is translated as CASSLAAGYTF.

The chain employs TRBV20-1 and TRBJ2-1; D might be TRBD1 (6 bases). This CDR3 region has 13 residues. Germline CDR1 reads DFQATT; CDR2 reads SNEGSKA (reference sequence). Trimming left V 6 bases short and J 8 bases short, with 17 bases between. The CDR3 bases are TGCAGTGCCAGGGGTACCGGGGACCATGAGCAGTTCTTC. Residues: CSARGTGDHEQFF.

This clonotype was found a few times. V and J are TRBV20-1 and TRBJ2-1; D might be TRBD2 (6 bases). The ends were cut back, 7 bases at V and 0 bases at J, with 16 bases in the middle. The CDR3 runs to 15 residues. Per germline, CDR1 DFQATT and CDR2 SNEGSKA (reference sequence). CDR3 region: CSGLGGASSYNEQFF. The CDR3 DNA sequence: TGCAGTGGATTGGGCGGGGCCAGCTCCTACAATGAGCAGTTCTTC.

This clonotype was counted at least ten times. This sequence joins TRBV20-1 and TRBJ2-7; TRBD2 aligns across 7 bases. Germline lookup yields CDR1 DFQATT and CDR2 SNEGSKA (reference sequence). V shed 7 bases and J 5 bases; nucleotides not matched to a gene: 17. There are 15 residues in the CDR3. The CDR3 bases are TGCAGTGTCGGCGGGGGAGTTCGACCGACCCACGAGCAGTACTTC. This encodes CSVGGGVRPTHEQYF.

This clonotype has ten or more counts. V gene TRBV2 combines with J gene TRBJ2-4; tentatively, D is TRBD2 (6 bases). The CDR3 totals 14 residues. With 7 bases removed from V and 1 base from J, the gap between germline ends came to 11 bases. Germline lookup yields CDR1 SNHLY and CDR2 FYNNEI. CDR3 nucleotides: TGTGCCAGCAAGTTGGAGGGGGCCAAAAACATTCAGTACTTC. Its protein product is CASKLEGAKNIQYF.